The entry below gives a single T cell receptor beta chain sequence along with its context. No antigen is known for it. This entry is derived from a study of CD8 T cells in ankylosing spondylitis. The CDR3 contains 16 residues. Germline CDR1 SGHNT, CDR2 YENEEA. The junction had 12 bases not matched to a gene; V was cut back by 4 bases and J by 3 bases. Using its own MiXCR run on the 5' RACE reads, TCRdb lists one record per CDR3 protein. The table lists roughly 400,000 distinct CDR3 sequences, approximately 20% of them singletons. General study findings and limits: Among TCR beta sequences, a motif of under ten highly homologous variants appeared characteristic of ankylosing spondylitis blood. Reportedly, disease-linked clones are significantly enriched in ankylosing spondylitis patients' matched synovial fluid. Some motif variants were previously reported in reactive arthritis synovial fluid and blood.

The specimen was blood, either unsorted or a sorted T cell fraction (not recorded which). This clonotype was obtained from a male donor with ankylosing spondylitis. This rearrangement joins TRBV11-3 to TRBJ2-7, with TRBD1 matching over 7 bases. CDR3 protein: CASSSPAGTAFYEQYF. Here the CDR3 DNA reads TGTGCCAGCAGCTCCCCAGCCGGGACAGCCTTCTACGAGCAGTACTTC. Using reference TRBV11-3 and TRBJ2-7 for the parts outside the CDR3, the full variable domain is EAGVVQSPRYKIIEKKQPVAFWCNPISGHNTLYWYLQNLGQGPELLIRYENEEAVDDSQLPKDRFSAERLKGVDSTLKIQPAELGDSAVYLCASSSPAGTAFYEQYFGPGTRLTVT.